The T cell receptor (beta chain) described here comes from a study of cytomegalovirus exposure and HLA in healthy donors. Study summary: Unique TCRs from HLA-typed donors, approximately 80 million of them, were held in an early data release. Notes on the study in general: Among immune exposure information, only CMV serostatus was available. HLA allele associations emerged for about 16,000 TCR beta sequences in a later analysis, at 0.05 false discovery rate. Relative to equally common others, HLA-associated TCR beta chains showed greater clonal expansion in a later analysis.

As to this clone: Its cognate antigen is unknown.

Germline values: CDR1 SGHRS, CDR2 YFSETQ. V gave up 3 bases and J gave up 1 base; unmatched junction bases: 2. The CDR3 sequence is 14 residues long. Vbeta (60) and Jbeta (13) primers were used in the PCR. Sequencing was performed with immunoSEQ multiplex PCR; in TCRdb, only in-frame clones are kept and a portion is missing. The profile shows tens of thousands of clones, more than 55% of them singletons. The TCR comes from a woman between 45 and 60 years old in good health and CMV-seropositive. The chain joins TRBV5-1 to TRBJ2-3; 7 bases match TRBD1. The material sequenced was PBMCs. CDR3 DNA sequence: TGCGCCAGCAGCTCTGGGACAGGCACAGATACGCAGTATTTT. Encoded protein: CASSSGTGTDTQYF.